This is a list of T cell receptor beta chains from one sample in a study of beta chain features in type 1 diabetes. Generated by immunoSEQ multiplex PCR, the TCRdb table keeps only in-frame clones and is missing some. The sample holds about 370,000 clones, around 10% seen once. The sample taken for sequencing was central memory CD4+ T cells from blood. The receptors come from a man younger than 40 with type 1 diabetes. CDR3s include the opening cysteine and the closing phenylalanine or tryptophan. The D gene is left open where the match is weak. Only some rows state a clone size, as once, few, many or a class for expanded clones.

D: -
J: TRBJ2-5
size: few
V: TRBV7-3
CDR3: CASRRPPQETQYF
DNA: TGTGCCAGCAGGCGGCCTCCTCAAGAGACCCAGTACTTC

D: -
J: TRBJ2-7
size: few
V: TRBV28
CDR3: CASRYTGEQYF
DNA: TGTGCCAGCAGATACACAGGCGAGCAGTACTTC

D: TRBD2
J: TRBJ2-1
size: few
V: TRBV27
CDR3: CASSSTSGLPFF
DNA: TGTGCCAGCAGTTCGACTAGCGGGCTCCCGTTCTTC

D: TRBD1
J: TRBJ2-7
size: -
V: TRBV19
CDR3: CAVRDRGHSYEQYF
DNA: TGTGCCGTGAGGGACAGGGGGCACTCCTACGAGCAGTACTTC

D: -
J: TRBJ1-4
size: few
V: TRBV7-8
CDR3: CASSRRGASNEKLFF
DNA: TGTGCCAGCAGCCGGAGGGGAGCGTCTAATGAAAAACTGTTTTTT

D: TRBD1
J: TRBJ2-3
size: -
V: TRBV5-1
CDR3: CASSLIQGASTDTQYF
DNA: TGCGCCAGCAGCCTAATACAGGGGGCTAGCACAGATACGCAGTATTTT

D: TRBD2
J: TRBJ2-7
size: -
V: TRBV6-1
CDR3: CASSSRTSFYEQYF
DNA: TGTGCCAGCAGTTCTCGGACTAGTTTCTACGAGCAGTACTTC

D: TRBD2
J: TRBJ2-1
size: few
V: TRBV7-2
CDR3: CASSLDPSGRAHDEQFF
DNA: TGTGCCAGCAGCTTAGACCCTAGCGGGAGGGCCCACGATGAGCAGTTCTTC

D: -
J: TRBJ2-5
size: -
V: TRBV2
CDR3: CASSIQETQYF
DNA: TGTGCCAGCAGTATTCAAGAGACCCAGTACTTC

D: -
J: TRBJ2-1
size: -
V: TRBV6-5
CDR3: CASSATGPSYNEQFF
DNA: TGTGCCAGCAGTGCAACAGGGCCCTCCTACAATGAGCAGTTCTTC

D: -
J: TRBJ2-7
size: -
V: TRBV28
CDR3: CASSLSGYEQYF
DNA: TGTGCCAGCAGTTTATCCGGATACGAGCAGTACTTC

D: -
J: TRBJ2-7
size: -
V: TRBV28
CDR3: CASSLQSNYEQYF
DNA: TGTGCCAGCAGTTTGCAGTCAAACTACGAGCAGTACTTC

D: -
J: TRBJ2-1
size: -
V: TRBV7-2
CDR3: CASSLKGGSYNEQFF
DNA: TGTGCCAGCAGCTTGAAGGGAGGCTCCTACAATGAGCAGTTCTTC

D: -
J: TRBJ2-1
size: -
V: TRBV11-2
CDR3: CASSLELGRTTNEQFF
DNA: TGTGCCAGCAGCTTAGAATTAGGCCGGACGACCAATGAGCAGTTCTTC

D: -
J: TRBJ2-1
size: -
V: TRBV28
CDR3: CASRLRYEQFF
DNA: TGTGCCAGCAGGCTGAGGTATGAGCAGTTCTTC

D: TRBD1
J: TRBJ2-3
size: -
V: TRBV11-3
CDR3: CASSRDRVTDTQYF
DNA: TGTGCCAGCAGCCGGGACAGGGTAACAGATACGCAGTATTTT

D: -
J: TRBJ2-5
size: -
V: TRBV9
CDR3: CASSPRLRETQYF
DNA: TGTGCCAGCAGCCCACGTTTACGGGAGACCCAGTACTTC

D: -
J: TRBJ2-3
size: few
V: TRBV15
CDR3: CATSRDGLTTDTQYF
DNA: TGTGCCACCAGCAGAGATGGACTAACCACAGATACGCAGTATTTT